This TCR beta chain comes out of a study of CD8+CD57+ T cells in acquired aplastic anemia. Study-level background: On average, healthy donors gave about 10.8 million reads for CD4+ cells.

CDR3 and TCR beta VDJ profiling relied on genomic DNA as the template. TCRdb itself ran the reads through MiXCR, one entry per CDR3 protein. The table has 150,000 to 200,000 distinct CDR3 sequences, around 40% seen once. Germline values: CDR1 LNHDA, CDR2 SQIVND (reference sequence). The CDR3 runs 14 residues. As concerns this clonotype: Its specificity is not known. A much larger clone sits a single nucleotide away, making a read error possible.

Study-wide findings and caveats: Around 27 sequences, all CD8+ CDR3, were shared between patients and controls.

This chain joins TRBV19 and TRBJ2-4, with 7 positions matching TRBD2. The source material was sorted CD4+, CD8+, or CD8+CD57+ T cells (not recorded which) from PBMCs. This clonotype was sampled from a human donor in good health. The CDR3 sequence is CASSGVIAKDIQYF. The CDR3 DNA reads TGTGCCTCCAGCGGGGTAATAGCCAAAGACATTCAGTACTTC.